This T cell receptor beta chain was found in a study of T cell responses to AZD1222 COVID-19 vaccine (dated by TCRdb to the early 2020s). In the study overall: TCR sequencing was performed for 233 trial participants, of whom roughly 200 were given two doses of AZD1222 and about 25 were given two doses of MenACWY control vaccine. Trial participants were enrolled by age into subgroups of 18-55, 56-69 and 70-plus years, and about 150, 27 and 61 TCR-sequenced participants, respectively, were included in these subgroups.

This sample's time point label indicates: baseline before first vaccination. The treatment or condition label, read with the paper, signifies: meningococcal conjugate vaccine given as trial control. Samples from vaccinated people were obtained from the UK trials COV001 and COV002, which included a single-blind randomized controlled phase 2/3 trial of AZD1222 (ChAdOx1 nCoV-19) in healthy adults. For TCRbeta chain sequencing, PBMC samples from trial participants were taken at day 0 and at day 28 after the second dose. The study at large found these results: CD4 TCRs associated with the vaccine covered the entire spike protein, and the dominant responses were in regions 160-218 and 743-854. The 56-69-year group was small, and its depth increase did not reach significance, likely because of low power. Nearly half of unique spike-specific TCRs reportedly recognized epitopes outside regions mutated in the B.1.351 and B.1.1.7 variants. Because no samples from the day 14 peak response were available, repertoires could be characterized only after the peak T cell response. Participants were mostly white British, with more females than males. The authors suggested clonal diversity may have been underestimated. Only a handful of AZD1222 recipients were SARS-CoV-2 seropositive at baseline, limiting conclusions about previously exposed vaccinees. After two AZD1222 doses, both the breadth and the depth of spike-specific TCRs were significantly higher than at day 0 and than in MenACWY recipients.

This clone appeared once. Its cognate antigen has yet to be identified. Nothing much larger sits one base from this clone, and base qualities are not available. Based on the germline V gene, the CDR1 and CDR2 sequences are KGHSH and LQKENI. V ends up 4 bases short and J 11 bases short, with an unmatched junction base count of 4. The CDR3 sequence holds 12 residues, the cysteine and phenylalanine included. Left in the record is the CDR3 DNA by itself, 36 bases read in frame from the first base. The CDR3 regions of human TCRbeta chains were subjected to immunosequencing. The study's processing was this. TCRs in the repertoires were compared against a reference library of SARS-CoV-2-specific TCRs that had been generated with the MIRA antigen-specificity platform. Breadth meant the fraction of unique TCRs that were SARS-CoV-2-associated, whereas depth meant the fraction of total T cells that were SARS-CoV-2-associated. Each spike-specific TCR was assigned to its reactive spike region and to a CD4 or CD8 class using the MIRA data. Log10-transformed breadth and depth values were compared by one-way ANOVA with Sidak's multiple comparisons tests. TCRdb took this table from immuneACCESS and kept in-frame rearrangements with V and J called. Such tables lack part of the clones; where checked against another copy, unresolved V genes explain under half of the gap, and the rest is unexplained. V, J and clone size reflect that table, while D and trimming were determined from the DNA. This sample has roughly 120,000 clones in its table, and over 75% of those were observed once. The ten largest clones capture under 20% of the sample.

The chain is encoded by TRBV18 joined to TRBJ1-4, with 7 central nucleotides matching TRBD1. Material: peripheral blood, obtained on day 0 of MenACWY control vaccination. This TCR was recovered from an adult in good health. The nucleotide sequence is TGTGCCAGCTCACGCGACAGGGACAAACTGTTTTTT. It encodes CASSRDRDKLFF.